The clone carrying this T cell receptor (beta chain) showed up just once. Its cognate antigen is unknown. This record belongs to a study of T cell clones after liver transplantation. Regarding the study as a whole: A significant post-transplant drop in circulating graft-donor-reactive CD4 TCRbeta sequences occurred in most of the 8 subjects.

The germline V gene has CDR1 SGHRS and CDR2 YFSETQ. The CDR3 is 16 residues long. J lost 5 bases, V lost 2 bases, and 10 bases had no gene match. Thawed unstimulated PBMCs were FACS-sorted by CD3, CD4 and CD8 into two populations. Only in-frame clones appear in the TCRdb table, and some are missing; sequencing was by immunoSEQ multiplex PCR. This sample has 65,000 to 95,000 clones, with approximately 80% found just once. The sequenced sample was CD4+ T cells from blood, obtained before liver transplant. The receptor was derived from a human donor who received a liver transplant. The V call is TRBV5-1, the J call TRBJ2-7; 10 bases are shared with TRBD2. For the CDR3, the DNA is TGCGCCAGCAGCTTCACCAGGAGCGGGAGGGCAGACGAGCAGTACTTC. Protein sequence: CASSFTRSGRADEQYF. The variable domain in full, completed from reference TRBV5-1 and TRBJ2-7, reads KAGVTQTPRYLIKTRGQQVTLSCSPISGHRSVSWYQQTPGQGLQFLFEYFSETQRNKGNFPGRFSGRQFSNSRSEMNVSTLELGDSALYLCASSFTRSGRADEQYFGPGTRLTVT.